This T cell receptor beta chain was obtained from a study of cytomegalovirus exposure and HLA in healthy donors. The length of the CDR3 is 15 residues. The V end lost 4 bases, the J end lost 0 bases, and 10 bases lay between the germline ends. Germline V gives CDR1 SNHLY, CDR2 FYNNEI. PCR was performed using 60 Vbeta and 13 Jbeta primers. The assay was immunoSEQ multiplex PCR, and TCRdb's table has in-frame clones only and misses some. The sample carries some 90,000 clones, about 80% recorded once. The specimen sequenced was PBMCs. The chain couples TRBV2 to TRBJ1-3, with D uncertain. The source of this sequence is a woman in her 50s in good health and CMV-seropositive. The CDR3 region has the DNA TGTGCCAGCAGTGGTATACAGTTCTCTGGAAACACCATATATTTT. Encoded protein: CASSGIQFSGNTIYF.